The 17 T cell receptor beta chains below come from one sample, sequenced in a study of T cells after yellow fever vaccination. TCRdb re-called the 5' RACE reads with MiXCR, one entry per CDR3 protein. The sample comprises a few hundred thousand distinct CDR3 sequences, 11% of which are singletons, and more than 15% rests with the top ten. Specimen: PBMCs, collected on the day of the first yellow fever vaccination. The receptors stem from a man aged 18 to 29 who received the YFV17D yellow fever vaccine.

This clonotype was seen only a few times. CDR3: CASTSSGGSNEKLFF. The CDR3 DNA follows: TGCGCCAGCACAAGCTCAGGGGGGTCTAATGAAAAACTGTTTTTT. This chain connects TRBV4-3 to TRBJ1-4; 7 bases match TRBD1. In germline, CDR1 is LGHNA, CDR2 YSLEER. Trimming at V came to 7 bases and at J to 3 bases, leaving 8 bases not matched to a gene. The CDR3 is 15 residues long.

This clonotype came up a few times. CDR3 nucleotide sequence: TGTGCCAGTAGTATGGGACTAGCGGGGGGGGTGAACTACAATGAGCAGTTCTTC. It codes for CASSMGLAGGVNYNEQFF. J is TRBJ2-1 and V is TRBV19, with 16 positions matching TRBD2. With 3 bases clipped from V and 3 bases from J, the junction kept 5 bases outside the gene matches. Germline assignment: CDR1 LNHDA and CDR2 SQIVND (reference sequence). CDR3 length: 18 residues. Full variable domain (remainder filled in from reference TRBV19 and TRBJ2-1): DGGITQSPKYLFRKEGQNVTLSCEQNLNHDAMYWYRQDPGQGLRLIYYSQIVNDFQKGDIAEGYSVSREKKESFPLTVTSAQKNPTAFYLCASSMGLAGGVNYNEQFFGPGTRLTVL.

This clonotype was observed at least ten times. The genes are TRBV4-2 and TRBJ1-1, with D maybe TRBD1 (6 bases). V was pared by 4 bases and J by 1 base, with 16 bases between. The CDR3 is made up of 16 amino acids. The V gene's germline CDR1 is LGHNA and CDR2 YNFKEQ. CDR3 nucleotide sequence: TGTGCCAGCAGCCTACCTATACAGGGTGAGAACACTGAAGCTTTCTTT. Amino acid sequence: CASSLPIQGENTEAFF.

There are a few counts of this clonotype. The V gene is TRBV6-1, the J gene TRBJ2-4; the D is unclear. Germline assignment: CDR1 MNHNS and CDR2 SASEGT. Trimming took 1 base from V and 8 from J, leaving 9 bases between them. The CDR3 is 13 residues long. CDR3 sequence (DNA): TGTGCCAGCAGTGAAGGTCGGCTGGACATTCAGTACTTC. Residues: CASSEGRLDIQYF.

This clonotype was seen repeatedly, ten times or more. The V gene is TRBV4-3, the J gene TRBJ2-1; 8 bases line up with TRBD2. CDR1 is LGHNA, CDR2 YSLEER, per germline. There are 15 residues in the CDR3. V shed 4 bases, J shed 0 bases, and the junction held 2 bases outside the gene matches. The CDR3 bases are TGCGCCAGCAGCCCCGGGACTAGCTCCTACAATGAGCAGTTCTTC. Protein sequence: CASSPGTSSYNEQFF.

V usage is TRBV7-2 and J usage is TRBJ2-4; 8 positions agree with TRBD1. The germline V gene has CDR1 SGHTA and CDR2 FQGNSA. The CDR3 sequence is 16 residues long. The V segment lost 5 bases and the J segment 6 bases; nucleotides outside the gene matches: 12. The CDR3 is CASSLRDRTSTNIQYF. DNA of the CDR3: TGTGCCAGCAGCCTACGGGACAGGACTTCCACAAACATTCAGTACTTC.

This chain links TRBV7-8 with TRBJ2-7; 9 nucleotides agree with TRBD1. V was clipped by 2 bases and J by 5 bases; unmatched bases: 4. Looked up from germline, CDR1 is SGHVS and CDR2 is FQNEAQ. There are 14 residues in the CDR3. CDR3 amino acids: CASSLLQGAHEQYF. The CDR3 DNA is TGTGCCAGCAGCTTATTACAGGGGGCCCACGAGCAGTACTTC. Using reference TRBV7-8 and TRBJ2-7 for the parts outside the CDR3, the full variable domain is GAGVSQSPRYKVAKRGQDVALRCDPISGHVSLFWYQQALGQGPEFLTYFQNEAQLDKSGLPSDRFFAERPEGSVSTLKIQRTQQEDSAVYLCASSLLQGAHEQYFGPGTRLTVT.

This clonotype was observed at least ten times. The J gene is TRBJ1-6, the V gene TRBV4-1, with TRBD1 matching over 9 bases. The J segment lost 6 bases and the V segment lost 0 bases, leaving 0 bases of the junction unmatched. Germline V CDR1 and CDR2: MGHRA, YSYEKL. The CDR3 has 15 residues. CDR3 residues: CASSQEGQGNSPLHF. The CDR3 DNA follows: TGCGCCAGCAGCCAAGAGGGACAGGGTAATTCACCCCTCCACTTT.

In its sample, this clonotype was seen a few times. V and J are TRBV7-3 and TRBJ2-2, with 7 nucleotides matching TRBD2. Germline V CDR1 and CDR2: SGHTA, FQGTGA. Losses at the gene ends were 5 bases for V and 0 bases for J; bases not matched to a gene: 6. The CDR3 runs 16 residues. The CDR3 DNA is TGTGCCAGCAGCGGCGGGGGAAACGCGAACACCGGGGAGCTGTTTTTT. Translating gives CASSGGGNANTGELFF. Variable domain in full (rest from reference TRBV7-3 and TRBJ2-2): GAGVSQTPSNKVTEKGKYVELRCDPISGHTALYWYRQSLGQGPEFLIYFQGTGAADDSGLPNDRFFAVRPEGSVSTLKIQRTERGDSAVYLCASSGGGNANTGELFFGEGSRLTVL.

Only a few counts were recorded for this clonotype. The CDR3 sequence is CASRGGGGAGNTEAFF. The CDR3, as DNA: TGTGCCAGCAGGGGAGGGGGGGGCGCGGGAAACACTGAAGCTTTCTTT. This sequence joins TRBV6-1 and TRBJ1-1, with a possible D match to TRBD1 (6 bases). Between the trimmed V and J ends, which lost 6 bases and 2 bases, there was a span of 19 bases. Germline-derived CDR1 and CDR2 are MNHNS and SASEGT. This CDR3 comprises 16 residues.

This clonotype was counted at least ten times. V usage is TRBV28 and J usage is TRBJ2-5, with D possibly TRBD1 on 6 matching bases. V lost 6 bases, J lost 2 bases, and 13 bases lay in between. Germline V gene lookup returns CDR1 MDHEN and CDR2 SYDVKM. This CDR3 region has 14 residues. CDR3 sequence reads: CASSEGQTQETQYF. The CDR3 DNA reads TGTGCCAGCAGCGAGGGACAAACGCAAGAGACCCAGTACTTC.

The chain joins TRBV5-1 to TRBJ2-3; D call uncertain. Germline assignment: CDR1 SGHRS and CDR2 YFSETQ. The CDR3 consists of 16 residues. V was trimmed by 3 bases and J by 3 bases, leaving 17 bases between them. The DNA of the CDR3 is TGCGCCAGCAGCTCAGCCGCGAGTGTGGGTACAGATACGCAGTATTTT. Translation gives CASSSAASVGTDTQYF. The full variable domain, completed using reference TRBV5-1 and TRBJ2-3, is KAGVTQTPRYLIKTRGQQVTLSCSPISGHRSVSWYQQTPGQGLQFLFEYFSETQRNKGNFPGRFSGRQFSNSRSEMNVSTLELGDSALYLCASSSAASVGTDTQYFGPGTRLTVL.

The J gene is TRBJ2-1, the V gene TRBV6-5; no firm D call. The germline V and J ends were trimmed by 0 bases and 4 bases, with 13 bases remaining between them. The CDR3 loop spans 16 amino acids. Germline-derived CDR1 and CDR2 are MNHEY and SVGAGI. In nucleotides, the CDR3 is TGTGCCAGCAGTTACTCGTATCCATCTACGTACAATGAGCAGTTCTTC. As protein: CASSYSYPSTYNEQFF.

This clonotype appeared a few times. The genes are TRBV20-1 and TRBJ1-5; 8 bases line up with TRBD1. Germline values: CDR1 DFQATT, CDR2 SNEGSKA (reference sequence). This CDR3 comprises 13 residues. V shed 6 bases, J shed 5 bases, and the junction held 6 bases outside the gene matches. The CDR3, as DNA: TGCAGTGCGAGGACAGGGACCGATCAGCCCCAGCATTTT. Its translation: CSARTGTDQPQHF.

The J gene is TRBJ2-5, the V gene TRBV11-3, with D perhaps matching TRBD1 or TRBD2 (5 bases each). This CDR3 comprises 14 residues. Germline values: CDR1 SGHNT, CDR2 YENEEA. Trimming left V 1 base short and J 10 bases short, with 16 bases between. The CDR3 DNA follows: TGTGCCAGCAGCTTAGGAGGGGCTAGCCATATCCAGTACTTC. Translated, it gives CASSLGGASHIQYF.

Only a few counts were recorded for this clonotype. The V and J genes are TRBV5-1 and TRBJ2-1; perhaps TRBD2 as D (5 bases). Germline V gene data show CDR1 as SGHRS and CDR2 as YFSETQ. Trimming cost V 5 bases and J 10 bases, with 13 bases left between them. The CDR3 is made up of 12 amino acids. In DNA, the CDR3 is TGCGCCAGCAGGGAGGACCACTGGGAGCAGTTCTTC. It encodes CASREDHWEQFF.

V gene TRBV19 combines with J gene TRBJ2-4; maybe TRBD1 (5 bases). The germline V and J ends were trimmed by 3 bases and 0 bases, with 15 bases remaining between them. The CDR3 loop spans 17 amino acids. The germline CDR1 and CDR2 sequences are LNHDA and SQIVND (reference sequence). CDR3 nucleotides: TGTGCCAGTAGTATTTGGCAGGGCCCCTTAGCCAAAAACATTCAGTACTTC. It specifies CASSIWQGPLAKNIQYF.